A selection of T cell receptor beta chains follows, all from one sample in a study of liver allograft versus peripheral blood T cells. Using its own MiXCR run on the reads, TCRdb lists one record per CDR3 protein. The sample includes some 5,900 distinct CDR3 sequences, about a sixth of them seen just once. These receptors all stem from a human patient who had a liver transplant. Some T cells may have come from the graft donor. Both conserved end residues are part of each CDR3. The D gene is left open where the match is weak. The size entry is marked missing in some rows and otherwise reads once, few, many or a size class.

clone_size | d_call | j_call | cdr3_length | v_call | cdr3_nt | cdr3_aa
few | TRBD1 | TRBJ1-2 | 15 | TRBV30 | TGTGCCTGTTCCTCCCCGGGACAGACTAACTATGGCTACACCTTC | CACSSPGQTNYGYTF
few | TRBD1 | TRBJ1-5 | 14 | TRBV19 | TGTGCCAGTAGTACAGACAGGGTCGGGCAGCCCCAGCATTTT | CASSTDRVGQPQHF
few | TRBD1 | TRBJ1-2 | 15 | TRBV3-1 | TGTGCCAGCAGCCAAGCTCCCGCCAGGGGGCACGGCTACACCTTC | CASSQAPARGHGYTF
NA | NA | TRBJ2-1 | 13 | TRBV30 | TGTGCCTGGGCGGTAGGACATTACAATGAGCAGTTCTTC | CAWAVGHYNEQFF
many | TRBD1 | TRBJ1-6 | 18 | TRBV28 | TGTGCCAGCACATCGTACAAGACAGGGGAGATTTACGCTTCACCCCTCCACTTT | CASTSYKTGEIYASPLHF
NA | NA | TRBJ2-1 | 14 | TRBV28 | TGTGCCAGCAGTTTTAACGGGCCTGACAATGAGCAGTTCTTC | CASSFNGPDNEQFF
NA | NA | TRBJ1-5 | 13 | TRBV19 | TGTGCCAGTAGTCTAAATAGCAATCAGCCCCAGCATTTT | CASSLNSNQPQHF
many | NA | TRBJ2-7 | 14 | TRBV24-1 | TGTGCCACCAGTGATTTTGCAGGGTCGGACGAGCAGTACTTC | CATSDFAGSDEQYF
many | NA | TRBJ1-4 | 15 | TRBV28 | TGTGCCAGCAACGGGCCAACAGGGCTTAATGAAAAACTGTTTTTT | CASNGPTGLNEKLFF
NA | NA | TRBJ2-7 | 13 | TRBV6-5 | TGTGCCAGCAGTTACTCGGAGGGATACGAGCAGTACTTC | CASSYSEGYEQYF
medium-sized | NA | TRBJ2-3 | 13 | TRBV28 | TGTGCCAGCACTTTGCTTCTCACAGATACGCAGTATTTT | CASTLLLTDTQYF
medium-sized | TRBD1 | TRBJ2-1 | 18 | TRBV13 | TGTGCCAGCAGTTCCGGTCCCACAGGACAGGGGGCTTACAATGAGCAGTTCTTC | CASSSGPTGQGAYNEQFF
NA | TRBD2 | TRBJ2-7 | 15 | TRBV28 | TGTGCCAGCAGTTTCGAGACTAGCCGGTCCTACGAGCAGTACTTC | CASSFETSRSYEQYF
NA | TRBD2 | TRBJ2-3 | 17 | TRBV28 | TGTGCCAGCAGTCCCACCGGGACTAGCGGGGCCACAGATACGCAGTATTTT | CASSPTGTSGATDTQYF
few | TRBD1 | TRBJ2-1 | 17 | TRBV5-1 | TGCGCCAGCAGCACCCGCCCCGGACAGGGGAGGTACAATGAGCAGTTCTTC | CASSTRPGQGRYNEQFF
few | NA | TRBJ2-6 | 15 | TRBV28 | TGTGCCAGCAGTTTATACCAATCTGGGGCCAACGTCCTGACTTTC | CASSLYQSGANVLTF
medium-sized | NA | TRBJ2-1 | 16 | TRBV6-6 | TGTGCCAGCAGCCTCGCTGTCGGGGGCGACTACAATGAGCAGTTCTTC | CASSLAVGGDYNEQFF
many | NA | TRBJ2-1 | 13 | TRBV12-3/TRBV12-4 | TGTGCCAGCAGCGTTCTTACGGCCCATGAGCAGTTCTTC | CASSVLTAHEQFF
NA | NA | TRBJ2-5 | 17 | TRBV28 | TGTGCCAGCAGCCCGTTAGCCGGACAGCCCCCTGTAGAGACCCAGTACTTC | CASSPLAGQPPVETQYF
many | NA | TRBJ1-4 | 17 | TRBV18 | TGTGCCAGCTCACCCGACGTTTCCCCATCAACTAATGAAAAACTGTTTTTT | CASSPDVSPSTNEKLFF
many | TRBD1 | TRBJ1-2 | 13 | TRBV6-1 | TGTGCCAGCAGTGAGGACAGGGGTTTTGGCTACACCTTC | CASSEDRGFGYTF
medium-sized | NA | TRBJ2-3 | 15 | TRBV29-1 | TGCAGCGTTGAAGCGGGCGGCCCCGTCACAGATACGCAGTATTTT | CSVEAGGPVTDTQYF
medium-sized | NA | TRBJ2-7 | 15 | TRBV27 | TGTGCCAGCAGTTCCGGGTGGGGCAGGTTATACGAGCAGTACTTC | CASSSGWGRLYEQYF
few | NA | TRBJ1-2 | 13 | TRBV20-1 | TGCAGTGCTAGAGACAGGGCTAACTATGGCTACACCTTC | CSARDRANYGYTF
NA | NA | TRBJ1-1 | 14 | TRBV20-1 | TGCAGTGCGAGAGACTTCTATAAAGGTCCCGAAGCTTTCTTT | CSARDFYKGPEAFF
many | NA | TRBJ1-1 | 14 | TRBV27 | TGTGCCAGCAGTTTATGGCAGGGAAACACTGAAGCTTTCTTT | CASSLWQGNTEAFF
few | TRBD1 | TRBJ1-1 | 11 | TRBV5-6 | TGTGCCAGCAGCACAGGGGGCCCCGCTTTCTTT | CASSTGGPAFF
NA | TRBD1 | TRBJ2-7 | 13 | TRBV19 | TGTGCCAGTAGGGCGGGACAGGACTACGAGCAGTACTTC | CASRAGQDYEQYF
NA | TRBD2 | TRBJ2-7 | 13 | TRBV7-9 | TGTGCCAGCAGCGGCGGGAGCGACTACGAGCAGTACTTC | CASSGGSDYEQYF
few | NA | TRBJ1-4 | 16 | TRBV11-2 | TGTGCCAGCAGTAGTACAGGGACGGGGTTGAATGAAAAACTGTTTTTT | CASSSTGTGLNEKLFF
medium-sized | TRBD1 | TRBJ1-5 | 14 | TRBV5-6 | TGTGCCAGCAGCTTGGGGCCAGGGGGCCAGCCCCAGCATTTT | CASSLGPGGQPQHF
medium-sized | TRBD1 | TRBJ2-1 | 14 | TRBV28 | TGTGCCAGCACCTGGCAGGGGGCGCGGAATGAGCAGTTCTTC | CASTWQGARNEQFF
NA | NA | TRBJ2-1 | 15 | TRBV12-3/TRBV12-4 | TGTGCCAGCAGCCCCCGACAGGGAGGATACAATGAGCAGTTCTTC | CASSPRQGGYNEQFF
many | NA | TRBJ1-1 | 12 | TRBV6-1 | TGTGCCAGCAGTGGTGTGAACGCTGAAGCTTTCTTT | CASSGVNAEAFF
NA | TRBD2 | TRBJ2-2 | 17 | TRBV11-2 | TGTGCCAGCAGCTCCGTAGCGGGGGCCTCGAACACCGGGGAGCTGTTTTTT | CASSSVAGASNTGELFF
NA | NA | TRBJ2-5 | 14 | TRBV25-1 | TGTGCCAGCAGTGAATCTGCCGACCAAGAGACCCAGTACTTC | CASSESADQETQYF
medium-sized | NA | TRBJ1-6 | 13 | TRBV19 | TGTGCCAGTATGGGGTCGGCGAATTCACCCCTCCACTTT | CASMGSANSPLHF
NA | NA | TRBJ2-7 | 13 | TRBV30 | TGTGCCTGGAGCCCAGGCCCTACCTACGAGCAGTACTTC | CAWSPGPTYEQYF
many | NA | TRBJ2-7 | 13 | TRBV6-5 | TGTGCCAGCAGTTACGAATCCGACTACGAGCAGTACTTC | CASSYESDYEQYF
few | NA | TRBJ2-2 | 17 | TRBV11-1 | TGTGCCAGCAGCTTAGGGCTGGTTCAGGGTTACACCGGGGAGCTGTTTTTT | CASSLGLVQGYTGELFF
few | TRBD2 | TRBJ2-1 | 20 | TRBV7-9 | TGTGCCAGCAGCTTGAGTGAGGGACGGCCTCGGAGCGGGAGTATCACTGAGCAGTTCTTC | CASSLSEGRPRSGSITEQFF
many | NA | TRBJ2-6 | 16 | TRBV7-9 | TGTGCCAGCAGCCCCCACATGAGATCCGGGGCCAACGTCCTGACTTTC | CASSPHMRSGANVLTF
few | NA | TRBJ1-3 | 17 | TRBV6-2/TRBV6-3 | TGTGCCAGCAGTTACTCACCCCTGGACAGTTCTGGAAACACCATATATTTT | CASSYSPLDSSGNTIYF
few | TRBD2 | TRBJ2-1 | 16 | TRBV20-1 | TGCAGTGCAGGGACTAGCGGGGCACTCTCCTACAATGAGCAGTTCTTC | CSAGTSGALSYNEQFF
many | TRBD1 | TRBJ1-1 | 14 | TRBV6-5 | TGTGCCAGCAGCTTGACAGGGCCGAACACTGAAGCTTTCTTT | CASSLTGPNTEAFF
NA | NA | TRBJ1-1 | 12 | TRBV28 | TGTGCCAGCAGTTTAGGAAACACTGAAGCTTTCTTT | CASSLGNTEAFF
few | NA | TRBJ2-7 | 17 | TRBV28 | TGTGCCAGCAGTTCGATACAGGATCCCAGGAGCTCCTACGAGCAGTACTTC | CASSSIQDPRSSYEQYF
few | TRBD1 | TRBJ2-7 | 14 | TRBV5-5 | TGTGCCAGCAGCTTAGGGGACAGACCTTACGAGCAGTACTTC | CASSLGDRPYEQYF
few | NA | TRBJ2-2 | 12 | TRBV12-3/TRBV12-4 | TGTGCCAGCAGTTCAGGGGCCGGGGAGCTGTTTTTT | CASSSGAGELFF
many | NA | TRBJ2-1 | 14 | TRBV7-9 | TGTGCCAGCAGCTTAGTTGAGGGCAGGAATGAGCAGTTCTTC | CASSLVEGRNEQFF
many | TRBD1 | TRBJ1-5 | 12 | TRBV6-5 | TGTGCCAGCAGTCAGGGGGGCCAGCCCCAGCATTTT | CASSQGGQPQHF
medium-sized | NA | TRBJ1-3 | 19 | TRBV19 | TGTGCCAGTAGTATGATGTGGACTCCATTAGCCTTCTCTGGAAACACCATATATTTT | CASSMMWTPLAFSGNTIYF
medium-sized | NA | TRBJ2-7 | 12 | TRBV29-1 | TGCAGCGTTGAAGGGAATGGCTACGAGCAGTACTTC | CSVEGNGYEQYF
many | NA | TRBJ2-1 | 16 | TRBV25-1 | TGTGCCAGCAGTGAATTTGGAGAGGCCTACGGCAATGAGCAGTTCTTC | CASSEFGEAYGNEQFF